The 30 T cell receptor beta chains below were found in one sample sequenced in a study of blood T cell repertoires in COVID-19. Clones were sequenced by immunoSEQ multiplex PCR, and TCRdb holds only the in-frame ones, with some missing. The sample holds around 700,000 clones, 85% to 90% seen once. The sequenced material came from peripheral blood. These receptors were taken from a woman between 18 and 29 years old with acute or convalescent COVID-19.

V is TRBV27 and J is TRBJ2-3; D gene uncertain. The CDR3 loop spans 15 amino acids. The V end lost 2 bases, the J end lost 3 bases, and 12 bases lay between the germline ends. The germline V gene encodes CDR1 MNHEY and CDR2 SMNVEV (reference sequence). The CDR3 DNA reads TGTGCCAGCAGTTTACGACCCGGCAGGACAGATACGCAGTATTTT. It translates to CASSLRPGRTDTQYF.

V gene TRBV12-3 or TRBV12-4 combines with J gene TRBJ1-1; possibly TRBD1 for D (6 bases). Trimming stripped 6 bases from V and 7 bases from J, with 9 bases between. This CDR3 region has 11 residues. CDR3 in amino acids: CASRGQIEAFF. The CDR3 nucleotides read TGTGCCAGCAGAGGACAGATTGAAGCTTTCTTT.

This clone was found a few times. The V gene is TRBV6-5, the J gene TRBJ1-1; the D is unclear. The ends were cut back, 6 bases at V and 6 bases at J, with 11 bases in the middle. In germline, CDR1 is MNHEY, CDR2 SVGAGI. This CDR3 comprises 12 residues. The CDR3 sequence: CASRGRRAEAFF. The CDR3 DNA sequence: TGTGCCAGCAGAGGGCGGCGGGCTGAAGCTTTCTTT.

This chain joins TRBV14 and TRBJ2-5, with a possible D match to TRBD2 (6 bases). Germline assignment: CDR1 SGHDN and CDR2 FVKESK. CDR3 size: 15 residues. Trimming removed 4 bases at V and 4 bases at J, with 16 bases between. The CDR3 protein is CASSLGLKRRETQYF. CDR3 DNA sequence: TGTGCCAGCAGCCTGGGACTCAAAAGACGAGAGACCCAGTACTTC.

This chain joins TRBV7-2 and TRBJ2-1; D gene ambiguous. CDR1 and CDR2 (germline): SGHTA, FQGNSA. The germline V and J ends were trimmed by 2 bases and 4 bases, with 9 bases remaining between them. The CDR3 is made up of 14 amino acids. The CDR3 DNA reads TGTGCCAGCAGCTTATCTAACCGTTACAATGAGCAGTTCTTC. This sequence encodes CASSLSNRYNEQFF.

The CDR3 nucleotides are TGCGCCAGCAGCTTGACAGGGGGCGCGTTTGTCTATGGCTACACCTTC. This sequence encodes CASSLTGGAFVYGYTF. The chain joins TRBV5-1 to TRBJ1-2, with 9 bases that match TRBD1. Germline assignment: CDR1 SGHRS and CDR2 YFSETQ. J was trimmed by 4 bases and V by 1 base; bases with no gene match: 8. The CDR3 is made up of 16 amino acids.

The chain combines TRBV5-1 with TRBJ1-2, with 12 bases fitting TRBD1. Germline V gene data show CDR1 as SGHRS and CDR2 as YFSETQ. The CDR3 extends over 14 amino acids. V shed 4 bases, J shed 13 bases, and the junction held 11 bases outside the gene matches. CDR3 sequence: CASSPGTGGSVFTF. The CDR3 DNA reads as TGCGCCAGCAGCCCCGGGACAGGGGGCTCTGTTTTCACCTTC.

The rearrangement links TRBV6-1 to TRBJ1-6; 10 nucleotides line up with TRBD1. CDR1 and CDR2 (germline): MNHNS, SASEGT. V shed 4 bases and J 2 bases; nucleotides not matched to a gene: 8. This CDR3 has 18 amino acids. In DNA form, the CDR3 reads TGTGCCAGCAGTGCGGACAGGGGGGGAACGACCTATAATTCACCCCTCCACTTT. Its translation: CASSADRGGTTYNSPLHF.

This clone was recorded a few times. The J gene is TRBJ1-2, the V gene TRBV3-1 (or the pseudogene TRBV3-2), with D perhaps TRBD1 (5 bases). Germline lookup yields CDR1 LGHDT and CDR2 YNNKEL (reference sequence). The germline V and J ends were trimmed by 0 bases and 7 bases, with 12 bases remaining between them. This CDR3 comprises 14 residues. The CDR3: CASSQDLGGVGYTF. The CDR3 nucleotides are TGTGCCAGCAGCCAAGATTTGGGGGGAGTTGGCTACACCTTC.

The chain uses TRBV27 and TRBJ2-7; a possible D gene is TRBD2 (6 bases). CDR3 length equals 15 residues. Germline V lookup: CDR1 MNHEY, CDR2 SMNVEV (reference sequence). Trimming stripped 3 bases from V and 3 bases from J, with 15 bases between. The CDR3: CASSLRPGGVYEQYF. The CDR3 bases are TGTGCCAGCAGTTTGAGGCCCGGGGGTGTCTACGAGCAGTACTTC.

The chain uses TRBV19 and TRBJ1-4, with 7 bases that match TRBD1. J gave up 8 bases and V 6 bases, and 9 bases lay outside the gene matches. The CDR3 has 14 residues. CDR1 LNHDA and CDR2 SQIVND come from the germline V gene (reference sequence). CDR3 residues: CASRKGAQKEKLFF. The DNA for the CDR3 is TGTGCCAGTAGGAAGGGGGCTCAGAAGGAAAAACTGTTTTTT.

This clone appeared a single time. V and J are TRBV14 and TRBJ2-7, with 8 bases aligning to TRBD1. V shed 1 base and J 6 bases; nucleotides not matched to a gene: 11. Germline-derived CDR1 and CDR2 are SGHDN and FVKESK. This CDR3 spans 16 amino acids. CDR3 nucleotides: TGTGCCAGCAGCCAAGCCGGGTCGACAGGGGTGGGCGAGCAGTACTTC. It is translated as CASSQAGSTGVGEQYF.

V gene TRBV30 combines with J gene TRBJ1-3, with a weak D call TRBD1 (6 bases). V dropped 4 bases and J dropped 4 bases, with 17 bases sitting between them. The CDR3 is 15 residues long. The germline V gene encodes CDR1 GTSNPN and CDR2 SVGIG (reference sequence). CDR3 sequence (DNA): TGTGCCTGGACGAACCGTGGGGGCGTGGGAAACACCATATATTTT. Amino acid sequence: CAWTNRGGVGNTIYF.

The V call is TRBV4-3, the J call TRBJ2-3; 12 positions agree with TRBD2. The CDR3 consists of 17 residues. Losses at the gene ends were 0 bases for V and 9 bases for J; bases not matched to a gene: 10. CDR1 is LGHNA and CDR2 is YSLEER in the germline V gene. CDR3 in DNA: TGCGCCAGCAGCCAAGATCCTCTAGCGGGGGGGCCGGGAACGCAGTATTTT. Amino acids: CASSQDPLAGGPGTQYF.

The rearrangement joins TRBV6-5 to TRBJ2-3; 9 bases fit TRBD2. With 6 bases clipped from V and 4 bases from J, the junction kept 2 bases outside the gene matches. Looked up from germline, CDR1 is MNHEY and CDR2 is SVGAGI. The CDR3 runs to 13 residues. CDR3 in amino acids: CASRRGGPDTQYF. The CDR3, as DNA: TGTGCCAGCAGGCGGGGGGGCCCAGATACGCAGTATTTT.

The CDR3 spells CASSQRVRTSGEQYF. The CDR3 DNA sequence: TGTGCCAGCAGCCAAAGGGTTCGGACTAGCGGCGAGCAGTACTTC. V is TRBV4-2 and J is TRBJ2-7, with 10 bases lining up with TRBD2. CDR1 is LGHNA and CDR2 is YNFKEQ in the germline V gene. The CDR3 contains 15 residues. With V trimmed by 2 bases and J by 6 bases, 7 bases remained unmatched.

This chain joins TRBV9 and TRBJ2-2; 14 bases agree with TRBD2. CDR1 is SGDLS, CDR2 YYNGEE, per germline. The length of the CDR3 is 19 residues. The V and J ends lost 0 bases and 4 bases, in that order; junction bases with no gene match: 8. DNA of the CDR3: TGTGCCAGCAGCGTAGGGCCCCTGGGGACTAGCGGGGGCACCGGGGAGCTGTTTTTT. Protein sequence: CASSVGPLGTSGGTGELFF.

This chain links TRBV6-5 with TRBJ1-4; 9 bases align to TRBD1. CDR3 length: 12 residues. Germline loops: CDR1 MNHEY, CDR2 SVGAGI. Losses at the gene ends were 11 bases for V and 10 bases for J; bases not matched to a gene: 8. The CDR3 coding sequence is TGTGCCGCCAAGACAGGGGGGGCAAAACTGTTTTTT. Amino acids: CAAKTGGAKLFF.

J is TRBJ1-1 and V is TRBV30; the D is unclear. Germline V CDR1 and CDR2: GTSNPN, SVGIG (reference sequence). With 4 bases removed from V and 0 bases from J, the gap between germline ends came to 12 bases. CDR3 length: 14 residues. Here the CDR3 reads CAWKGRRMNTEAFF. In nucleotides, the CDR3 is TGTGCCTGGAAGGGCAGGAGGATGAACACTGAAGCTTTCTTT.

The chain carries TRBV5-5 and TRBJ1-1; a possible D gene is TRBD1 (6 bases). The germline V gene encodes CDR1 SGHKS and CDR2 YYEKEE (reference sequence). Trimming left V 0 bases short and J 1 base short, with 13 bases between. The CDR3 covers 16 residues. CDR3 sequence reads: CASSLAPQGKNTEAFF. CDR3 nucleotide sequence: TGTGCCAGCAGCTTGGCACCGCAGGGGAAGAACACTGAAGCTTTCTTT.

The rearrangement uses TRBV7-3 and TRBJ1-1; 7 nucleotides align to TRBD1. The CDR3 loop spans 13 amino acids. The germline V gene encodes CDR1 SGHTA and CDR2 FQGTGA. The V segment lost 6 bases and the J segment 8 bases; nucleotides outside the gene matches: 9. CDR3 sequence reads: CASRGQVSSEAFF. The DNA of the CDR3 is TGTGCCAGCAGAGGACAGGTTTCTTCCGAAGCTTTCTTT.

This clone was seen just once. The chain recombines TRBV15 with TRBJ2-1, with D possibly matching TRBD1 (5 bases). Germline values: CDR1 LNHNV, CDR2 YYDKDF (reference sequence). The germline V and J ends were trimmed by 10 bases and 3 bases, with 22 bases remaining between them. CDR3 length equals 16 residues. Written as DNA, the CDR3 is TGTGCCATCTCTACCACAGGTCCCTTTTTCTACAATGAGCAGTTCTTC. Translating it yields CAISTTGPFFYNEQFF.

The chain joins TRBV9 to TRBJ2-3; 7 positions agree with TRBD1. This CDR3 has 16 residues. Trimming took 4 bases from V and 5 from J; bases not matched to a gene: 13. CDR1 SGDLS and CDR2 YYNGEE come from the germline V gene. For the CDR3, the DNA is TGTGCCAGCAGCCCCCGAGGAGGACAGGTTCTAGATACGCAGTATTTT. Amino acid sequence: CASSPRGGQVLDTQYF.

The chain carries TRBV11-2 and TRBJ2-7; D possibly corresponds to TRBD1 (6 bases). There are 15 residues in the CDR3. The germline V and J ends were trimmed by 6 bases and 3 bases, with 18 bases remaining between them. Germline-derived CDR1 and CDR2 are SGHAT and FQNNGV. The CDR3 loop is CASSLQRQANYEQYF. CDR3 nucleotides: TGTGCCAGCAGTTTACAGAGACAGGCTAACTACGAGCAGTACTTC.

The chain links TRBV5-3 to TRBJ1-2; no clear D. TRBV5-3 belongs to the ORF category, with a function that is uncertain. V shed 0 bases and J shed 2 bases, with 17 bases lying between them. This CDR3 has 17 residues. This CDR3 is CARSLGRLTSDNYGYTF. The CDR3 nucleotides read TGTGCCAGAAGCTTGGGGAGGTTGACAAGCGACAACTATGGCTACACCTTC.

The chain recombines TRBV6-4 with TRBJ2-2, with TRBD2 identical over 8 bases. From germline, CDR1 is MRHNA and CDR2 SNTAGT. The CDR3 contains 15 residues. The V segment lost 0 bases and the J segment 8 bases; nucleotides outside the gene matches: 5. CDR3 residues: CASSDSGASGGELFF. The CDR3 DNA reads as TGTGCCAGCAGTGACTCCGGGGCTAGCGGGGGGGAGCTGTTTTTT.

The CDR3 is CASRVSQGRRYNSPLHF. CDR3 nucleotide sequence: TGTGCCAGCCGCGTCTCACAGGGGAGAAGATATAATTCACCCCTCCACTTT. The chain employs TRBV27 and TRBJ1-6; 7 bases are a match to TRBD1. Germline lookup yields CDR1 MNHEY and CDR2 SMNVEV (reference sequence). With V trimmed by 8 bases and J by 4 bases, 14 bases remained unmatched. The CDR3 runs to 17 residues.

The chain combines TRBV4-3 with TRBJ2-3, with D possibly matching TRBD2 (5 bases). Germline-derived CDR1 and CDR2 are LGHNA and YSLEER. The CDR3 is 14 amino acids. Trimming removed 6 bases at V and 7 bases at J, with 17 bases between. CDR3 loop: CASRRAGAENTQYF. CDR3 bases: TGCGCCAGCAGACGGGCGGGCGCCGAAAATACGCAGTATTTT.

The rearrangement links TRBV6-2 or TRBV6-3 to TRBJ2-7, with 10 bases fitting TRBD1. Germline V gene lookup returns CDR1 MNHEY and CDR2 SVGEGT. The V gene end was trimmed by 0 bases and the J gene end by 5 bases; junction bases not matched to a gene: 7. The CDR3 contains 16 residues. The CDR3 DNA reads TGTGCCAGCAGTTACTCCGGGGACAGGGGAAGCGACGAGCAGTACTTC. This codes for CASSYSGDRGSDEQYF.

As DNA, the CDR3 is TGTGCCAGCAGAGTCGGGACTAGCGGGGTAGAGCAGTTCTTC. Protein sequence: CASRVGTSGVEQFF. The chain uses TRBV7-9 and TRBJ2-1, with 13 bases lining up with TRBD2. The CDR3 is 14 residues long. Looked up from germline, CDR1 is SEHNR and CDR2 is FQNEAQ (reference sequence). V shed 6 bases, J shed 10 bases, and the junction held 6 bases outside the gene matches.